The 21 T cell receptor beta chains presented below share a single source sample, sequenced in a study of blood T cells in healthy people across ages. Through a sample-barcoded 5' primer and a J-beta primer mix, a second PCR was run for roughly 6 to 11 cycles. From the 5' RACE reads, TCRdb called clonotypes with MiXCR, one entry per CDR3 protein. Here the sample spans fewer than 700,000 distinct CDR3 sequences, roughly 43% being singletons. The sample comprised blood. The receptor source for this set is a man aged 80 or over in good health.

As concerns this clonotype: The junction shows a germline mismatch at one end, possibly a read error. The chain links TRBV20-1 to TRBJ1-2; D gene ambiguous. The CDR3 has 13 residues. Germline CDR1 reads DFQATT; CDR2 reads SNEGSKA (reference sequence). The CDR3 is CSAREGRADGNTF. The CDR3 nucleotides read TGCAGTGCTAGAGAGGGTAGAGCGGATGGCAACACCTTC.

This clonotype was recorded once. At one boundary the junction diverges from the germline segment, which might be a read error. This chain uses TRBV9 with TRBJ1-2; 7 nucleotides line up with TRBD1. Germline V gene lookup returns CDR1 SGDLS and CDR2 YYNGEE. The CDR3 is 12 residues long. CDR3 nucleotide sequence: TGTGCCGGCAGCGGGGACAGTGAAGGCTACACCTTC. Protein product: CAGSGDSEGYTF.

Comment on this clonotype: A much larger clone lies one base from this, so it may be a read error. V and J are TRBV6-5 and TRBJ2-7; the D is unclear. The DNA matches TRBJ2-5 better at its end, which makes the J call doubtful. This CDR3 has 14 residues. CDR1 MNHEY and CDR2 SVGAGI come from the germline V gene. CDR3 protein: CASSYVGPGGTQYF. DNA for the CDR3: TGTGCCAGCAGTTACGTTGGGCCGGGTGGGACCCAGTACTTC.

This rearrangement joins TRBV6-2 or TRBV6-3 to TRBJ1-1; the D is unclear. Germline loops: CDR1 MNHEY, CDR2 SVGEGT. V lost 6 bases to trimming and J lost 11 bases, with 19 bases between them. The CDR3 is 13 amino acids. The CDR3 DNA follows: TGTGCCAGCAGGTCCGCCGGGGAGTTCTGGGCTTTCTTT. Residues: CASRSAGEFWAFF.

This clonotype has a handful of counts. This chain connects TRBV6-6 to TRBJ2-7; 10 bases match TRBD1. This CDR3 spans 15 amino acids. V shed 6 bases and J 0 bases; nucleotides not matched to a gene: 5. Per germline, CDR1 MNHNY and CDR2 SVGAGI (reference sequence). The CDR3 nucleotides are TGTGCCAGCAGACGTGACAGGGGGCCCTCCTACGAGCAGTACTTC. Its translation is CASRRDRGPSYEQYF.

This clonotype was seen at least ten times. The chain recombines TRBV7-9 with TRBJ2-1; perhaps TRBD2 as D (6 bases). The CDR3 is 14 residues long. CDR1 is SEHNR, CDR2 FQNEAQ, per germline (reference sequence). Between the trimmed V and J ends, which lost 4 bases and 2 bases, there was a span of 9 bases. The chain's CDR3 is CASSYREPYNEQFF. CDR3 nucleotides: TGTGCCAGCAGCTACCGGGAGCCCTACAATGAGCAGTTCTTC.

This clonotype has a handful of counts. This sequence joins TRBV20-1 and TRBJ2-5; D might be TRBD2 (6 bases). V lost 0 bases, J lost 3 bases, and 11 bases lay in between. The V gene's germline CDR1 is DFQATT and CDR2 SNEGSKA (reference sequence). The CDR3 covers 14 residues. CDR3 DNA sequence: TGCAGTGCTAGAGACCGGGACTGGAAAGAGACCCAGTACTTC. Its translation is CSARDRDWKETQYF.

A single count supports this clonotype. The CDR3, as DNA: TGTGCCAGCAGTTTCCGGGTCGGGGAGCTGTTTTTT. It yields the protein CASSFRVGELFF. The rearrangement joins TRBV27 to TRBJ2-2, with D unresolved. CDR3 size: 12 residues. Germline assignment: CDR1 MNHEY and CDR2 SMNVEV (reference sequence). V lost 3 bases, J lost 7 bases, and 6 bases lay in between.

This clonotype was recorded a few times. The rearrangement uses TRBV29-1 and TRBJ1-1; 7 bases map to TRBD1. The J segment lost 7 bases and the V segment lost 5 bases, leaving 7 bases of the junction unmatched. Germline V gene data show CDR1 as SQVTM and CDR2 as ANQGSEA. This CDR3 has 12 residues. The CDR3 sequence is CSVWGQSNEAFF. The CDR3 bases are TGCAGCGTTTGGGGACAGAGTAATGAAGCTTTCTTT.

The V and J genes are TRBV27 and TRBJ1-4, with D maybe TRBD1 (5 bases). Trimming stripped 4 bases from V and 6 bases from J, with 15 bases between. The CDR3 extends over 15 amino acids. Germline CDR1 MNHEY, CDR2 SMNVEV (reference sequence). The CDR3: CASSSLWDRYEKLFF. CDR3 nucleotides: TGTGCCAGCAGTTCATTGTGGGACCGCTATGAAAAACTGTTTTTT.

This chain uses TRBV10-1 with TRBJ2-7; D not certain. CDR1 is WNHNN and CDR2 is SYGVQD in the germline V gene (reference sequence). The CDR3 has 15 amino acids. V was clipped by 2 bases and J by 7 bases, with 18 bases between them. CDR3 residues: CASSETRSSYNEQYF. The CDR3 coding sequence is TGCGCCAGCAGTGAGACCAGGAGCTCCTACAATGAGCAGTACTTC.

The table lists this clonotype with a few counts. The chain uses TRBV7-9 and TRBJ2-3; possible D gene TRBD1, 5 bases. The CDR3 runs to 15 residues. V dropped 4 bases and J dropped 2 bases, with 13 bases sitting between them. Looked up from germline, CDR1 is SEHNR and CDR2 is FQNEAQ (reference sequence). CDR3 nucleotide sequence: TGTGCCAGCAGCTCAGACAGAACCTACACAGATACGCAGTATTTT. It yields the protein CASSSDRTYTDTQYF.

This clonotype was recorded at least ten times. The chain uses TRBV6-6 and TRBJ1-1, with D possibly TRBD1 on 6 matching bases. V shed 7 bases and J shed 3 bases, with 12 bases lying between them. The length of the CDR3 is 13 residues. The germline V gene encodes CDR1 MNHNY and CDR2 SVGAGI (reference sequence). This CDR3 reads CASINAGDTEAFF. CDR3 nucleotides: TGTGCCAGCATTAACGCAGGGGACACTGAAGCTTTCTTT.

The V and J genes are TRBV20-1 and TRBJ2-5; D gene ambiguous. Germline V gene data show CDR1 as DFQATT and CDR2 as SNEGSKA (reference sequence). This CDR3 is built from 13 residues. V dropped 5 bases and J dropped 5 bases, with 15 bases sitting between them. CDR3 sequence: CSAGPKFWETQYF. As DNA, the CDR3 is TGCAGTGCTGGTCCCAAGTTCTGGGAGACCCAGTACTTC.

J is TRBJ1-5 and V is TRBV27, with a tentative D call TRBD1 (5 bases). V shed 3 bases and J shed 7 bases, with 19 bases lying between them. Germline V gene sequence: CDR1 MNHEY, CDR2 SMNVEV (reference sequence). The CDR3 extends over 16 amino acids. Here the CDR3 DNA reads TGTGCCAGCAGTTTTAAACAGCCCAGCGGGGGACAGCCCCAGCATTTT. It yields the protein CASSFKQPSGGQPQHF.

V gene TRBV21-1 combines with J gene TRBJ1-5; the D call of TRBD1 is as the table states it, not checked on the DNA. TRBV21-1 is flagged as a pseudogene. This CDR3 spans 16 amino acids. The CDR3, as DNA: TGTGCCAGCAGCCCAATATTCGGGGGGACAGATCAGCCCCAGCATTTT. Protein product: CASSPIFGGTDQPQHF.

On this clonotype itself: A much larger clone differs from this one at a single base, so this may be a read error. V and J are TRBV6-2 or TRBV6-3 and TRBJ2-1; 9 bases fit TRBD2. Germline CDR1 reads MNHEY; CDR2 reads SVGEGT. The CDR3 consists of 14 residues. The CDR3, as DNA: TGTACCAGCACTATAACGGGACTAGCAAGTGAGCAGTTCTTC. Translated: CTSTITGLASEQFF.

V usage is TRBV29-1 and J usage is TRBJ2-1, with D possibly matching TRBD2 (7 bases). CDR1 and CDR2 from the germline V gene are SQVTM and ANQGSEA. The CDR3 extends over 16 amino acids. The V and J ends lost 6 bases and 2 bases respectively, with 20 bases between them. CDR3 protein: CSVGGSQGRPYNEQFF. The CDR3, as DNA: TGCAGCGTGGGGGGGAGCCAGGGGCGGCCCTACAATGAGCAGTTCTTC.

A word on this clonotype: A read error may produce the germline difference seen at one junction end. The gene calls are TRBV12-3 or TRBV12-4 and TRBJ2-7; D tentatively reads TRBD1 or TRBD2 (7 bases each). The CDR3 is 14 residues long. CDR3 residues: CASRGRDRSYEQYF. The CDR3 DNA sequence: TGTGCTAGCAGGGGGAGGGACCGGTCCTACGAGCAGTACTTC.

There are a few counts of this clonotype. The chain links TRBV7-2 to TRBJ2-7; 8 nucleotides match TRBD1. The CDR3 has 14 amino acids. J lost 6 bases, V lost 5 bases, and 9 bases had no gene match. Germline CDR1 and CDR2: SGHTA and FQGNSA. The CDR3 DNA is TGTGCCAGCAGCACATGGACAGGGTTGAGCGAGCAGTACTTC. Its translation: CASSTWTGLSEQYF.

This clonotype was seen many times. This chain connects TRBV11-1 to TRBJ2-7; no firm D call. This CDR3 has 13 residues. The germline V gene encodes CDR1 SGHAT and CDR2 FQDESV (reference sequence). The ends were cut back, 5 bases at V and 4 bases at J, with 12 bases in the middle. CDR3 amino acids: CASSTGREYEQYF. In nucleotides, the CDR3 is TGTGCCAGCAGCACCGGACGTGAGTACGAGCAGTACTTC.